A single TCR beta chain is shown here with its context. Its cognate antigen is unknown. These data are taken from a study of T cells in localized non-small cell lung cancer. Study-wide findings and caveats: Of the top 100 tumor clones, median 57 were in adjacent lung, some 30 among its top 100. Heterogeneity is still possible, as just one tumor region was sequenced. Uninvolved adjacent lung showed the highest T cell clonality, exceeding tumor.

The assay was immunoSEQ multiplex PCR, and TCRdb's table has in-frame clones only and misses some. The sample has under 95,000 clones; 80% are singletons. The CDR3 runs 15 residues. CDR1 is SGHNT and CDR2 is YYREEE in the germline V gene (reference sequence). Trimming shortened V by 1 base and J by 0 bases, and 10 bases separated the two germline ends. This rearrangement joins TRBV5-4 to TRBJ1-2; D remains unclear. This clonotype originated in a female donor over 55 with stage I lung adenocarcinoma. Here the sequenced sample was peripheral blood, taken before any cancer treatment. The CDR3 bases are TGTGCCAGCAGCTTGCTAACAGCTACTAACTATGGCTACACCTTC. This gives the protein CASSLLTATNYGYTF.